The 14 T cell receptor beta chains given below trace back to one sample, sequenced in a study of PD-1 blockade in classical Hodgkin lymphoma. Time point of the sample: cycle 4 day 1 (C4D1), after five to seven weeks of nivolumab. Every patient relapsed after autologous stem cell transplantation, and brentuximab vedotin exposure varied. Libraries were prepared by immunoSEQ multiplex PCR; TCRdb keeps only in-frame clonotypes and omits some of them. The sample records roughly 100,000 clones, more than 70% being singletons. The starting material was peripheral blood mononuclear cells (PBMCs), obtained before the fourth cycle of nivolumab. These receptors all come from a human donor with classical Hodgkin lymphoma.

This clone has a handful of counts. This rearrangement joins TRBV27 to TRBJ1-6, with D maybe TRBD1 (6 bases). Germline V CDR1 and CDR2: MNHEY, SMNVEV (reference sequence). The CDR3 has 14 residues. Deletions cut 3 bases from V and 7 bases from J, with 10 bases between. DNA for the CDR3: TGTGCCAGCAGTTTTGTACAGGGAAATTCACCCCTCCACTTT. Its translation: CASSFVQGNSPLHF.

V and J are TRBV15 and TRBJ1-5; TRBD1 matches 7 bases. Germline CDR1 LNHNV, CDR2 YYDKDF (reference sequence). Trimming at V came to 5 bases and at J to 0 bases, leaving 22 bases not matched to a gene. The CDR3 spans 21 residues. This CDR3 is CATSSRDSVGPIAYSNQPQHF. Here the CDR3 DNA reads TGTGCCACCAGCTCTCGGGACAGCGTCGGGCCCATCGCCTATAGCAATCAGCCCCAGCATTTT.

The V call is TRBV18, the J call TRBJ1-1, with D tentatively TRBD1 (5 bases). This CDR3 comprises 13 residues. V lost 4 bases and J 7 bases, leaving 13 bases between the germline ends. Germline CDR1 KGHSH, CDR2 LQKENI. The CDR3 bases are TGTGCCAGCTCACACTCGACAGTTATTGAAGCTTTCTTT. Translation: CASSHSTVIEAFF.

J is TRBJ1-4 and V is TRBV25-1; D is ambiguous. Trimming shortened V by 0 bases and J by 8 bases, and 13 bases separated the two germline ends. CDR3 size: 15 residues. The V gene's germline CDR1 is MGHDK and CDR2 SYGVNS. The chain's CDR3 is CASSEYLSGEEKLFF. The CDR3 DNA follows: TGTGCCAGCAGTGAATATTTAAGTGGGGAGGAAAAACTGTTTTTT.

The chain couples TRBV19 to TRBJ1-1, with D perhaps TRBD1 (6 bases). Germline V gene sequence: CDR1 LNHDA, CDR2 SQIVND (reference sequence). The CDR3 is 16 amino acids. V lost 7 bases and J lost 1, with 19 bases in between. The CDR3 region is CASKDPRQARNTEAFF. For the CDR3, the DNA is TGTGCCAGTAAAGACCCAAGACAGGCGCGGAACACTGAAGCTTTCTTT.

The genes are TRBV29-1 and TRBJ1-1; perhaps TRBD1 as D (5 bases). The CDR3 extends over 14 amino acids. Germline CDR1 SQVTM, CDR2 ANQGSEA. V was trimmed by 6 bases and J by 4 bases, leaving 18 bases between them. The CDR3 DNA reads TGCAGCGTGACCTACTTGGGAAGGGGCACTGAAGCTTTCTTT. Translated: CSVTYLGRGTEAFF. Drawing the rest from reference TRBV29-1 and TRBJ1-1, the complete variable domain is SAVISQKPSRDICQRGTSLTIQCQVDSQVTMMFWYRQQPGQSLTLIATANQGSEATYESGFVIDKFPISRPNLTFSTLTVSNMSPEDSSIYLCSVTYLGRGTEAFFGQGTRLTVV.

The gene calls are TRBV11-1 and TRBJ2-1, with 10 bases matching TRBD2. CDR3 length equals 16 residues. The V gene end was trimmed by 5 bases and the J gene end by 5 bases; junction bases not matched to a gene: 9. The germline V gene has CDR1 SGHAT and CDR2 FQDESV (reference sequence). The CDR3 nucleotides are TGTGCCAGCAGCCCCTGGACTAGCGGCCTCAACAATGAGCAGTTCTTC. Residues: CASSPWTSGLNNEQFF. Drawing the rest from reference TRBV11-1 and TRBJ2-1, the complete variable domain is EAEVAQSPRYKITEKSQAVAFWCDPISGHATLYWYRQILGQGPELLVQFQDESVVDDSQLPKDRFSAERLKGVDSTLKIQPAELGDSAMYLCASSPWTSGLNNEQFFGPGTRLTVL.

The chain joins TRBV15 to TRBJ2-6; unclear D gene. The germline gives CDR1 LNHNV, CDR2 YYDKDF (reference sequence). V lost 5 bases and J lost 2, with 16 bases in between. The CDR3 runs 17 residues. The CDR3 loop reads CATSGGRGEPGANVLTF. The DNA of the CDR3 is TGTGCCACCAGCGGCGGACGCGGCGAGCCTGGGGCCAACGTCCTGACTTTC.

The V and J genes are TRBV5-6 and TRBJ2-3, with D unclear. With 1 base removed from V and 4 bases from J, the gap between germline ends came to 10 bases. Germline V lookup: CDR1 SGHDT, CDR2 YYEEEE. This CDR3 comprises 14 residues. CDR3 in amino acids: CASSLPRGSDTQYF. The CDR3 DNA is TGTGCCAGCAGCTTGCCGCGCGGATCAGATACGCAGTATTTT.

V and J are TRBV7-9 and TRBJ2-2; TRBD1 aligns across 9 bases. The CDR3 loop spans 16 amino acids. The trim removed 4 bases at V and 5 bases at J, leaving 8 bases unmatched. CDR1 and CDR2 from the germline V gene are SEHNR and FQNEAQ (reference sequence). CDR3 coding DNA: TGTGCCAGCAGCTCAGAGTTCGGGACAGGGACCGGGGAGCTGTTTTTT. Protein sequence: CASSSEFGTGTGELFF. The variable domain in full, completed from reference TRBV7-9 and TRBJ2-2, reads DTGVSQNPRHKITKRGQNVTFRCDPISEHNRLYWYRQTLGQGPEFLTYFQNEAQLEKSRLLSDRFSAERPKGSFSTLEIQRTEQGDSAMYLCASSSEFGTGTGELFFGEGSRLTVL.

V is TRBV6-1 and J is TRBJ2-1; 9 bases align to TRBD1. CDR1 is MNHNS, CDR2 SASEGT, per germline. The trim removed 6 bases at V and 4 bases at J, leaving 4 bases unmatched. The CDR3 runs 14 residues. DNA for the CDR3: TGTGCCAGCAGGCCGGGACAGGGTTACAATGAGCAGTTCTTC. This gives the protein CASRPGQGYNEQFF.

The chain combines TRBV6-5 with TRBJ2-2; TRBD2 might be the D (6 bases). Germline V gene lookup returns CDR1 MNHEY and CDR2 SVGAGI. Between the trimmed V and J ends, which lost 0 bases and 4 bases, there was a span of 12 bases. The CDR3 contains 16 residues. CDR3 in amino acids: CASSYSWEEGTGELFF. The CDR3, as DNA: TGTGCCAGCAGTTACTCGTGGGAGGAGGGCACCGGGGAGCTGTTTTTT.

The V and J genes are TRBV5-1 and TRBJ2-7; TRBD1 matches 7 bases. Germline-derived CDR1 and CDR2 are SGHRS and YFSETQ. V lost 2 bases, J lost 0 bases, and 5 bases stayed unmatched. The CDR3 runs to 15 residues. This CDR3 reads CASSLTRDSSYEQYF. Written as DNA, the CDR3 is TGCGCCAGCAGCTTAACCCGGGACAGCTCCTACGAGCAGTACTTC.

The chain links TRBV4-3 to TRBJ1-2; no firm D call. Germline loops: CDR1 LGHNA, CDR2 YSLEER. This CDR3 has 14 amino acids. V lost 0 bases to trimming and J lost 4 bases, with 9 bases between them. CDR3 region: CASSQEGRTYGYTF. DNA of the CDR3: TGCGCCAGCAGCCAAGAAGGACGGACCTATGGCTACACCTTC.